A selection of T cell receptor beta chains follows, all from one sample in a study of cytomegalovirus exposure and HLA in healthy donors. Sequenced by immunoSEQ multiplex PCR; TCRdb stores in-frame clones only, minus some. The data contain 97,000 or so clones, approximately 80% of them seen just once; the ten biggest clones take up roughly 8.9%. The specimen was PBMCs. The source of these receptors is a male donor in good health and CMV-seropositive. CDR3s include the opening cysteine and the closing phenylalanine or tryptophan. The D gene is left open where the match is weak. The size of a clone is reported for some rows only, either as once, few or many, or as a class for expanded clones.

clone_size: once
d_call: .
v_call: TRBV6-5
j_call: TRBJ2-5
cdr3_nt: TGTGCCAGCAGTTCCGGGGGATTGTTGGGAGAGACCCAGTACTTC
cdr3_aa: CASSSGGLLGETQYF

clone_size: .
d_call: TRBD2
v_call: TRBV10-2
j_call: TRBJ2-7
cdr3_nt: TGCGCCAGCGCTCTTGGGGGGGCCTACGAGCAGTACTTC
cdr3_aa: CASALGGAYEQYF

clone_size: .
d_call: .
v_call: TRBV6-5
j_call: TRBJ1-2
cdr3_nt: TGTGCCAGCAGTTATCAGGCCAGGGCCTATGGCTACACCTTC
cdr3_aa: CASSYQARAYGYTF

clone_size: .
d_call: .
v_call: TRBV19
j_call: TRBJ2-1
cdr3_nt: TGTGCCAGTAGTTACGGGAGAGGGAAAAATGAGCAGTTCTTC
cdr3_aa: CASSYGRGKNEQFF

clone_size: .
d_call: .
v_call: TRBV6-5
j_call: TRBJ2-1
cdr3_nt: TGTGCCAGCAGTTACTCTACTCTCTCCTACAATGAGCAGTTCTTC
cdr3_aa: CASSYSTLSYNEQFF

clone_size: .
d_call: TRBD1
v_call: TRBV28
j_call: TRBJ1-2
cdr3_nt: TGTGCCAGCAGTTCCCGGACAGGGCAATATGGCTACACCTTC
cdr3_aa: CASSSRTGQYGYTF

clone_size: .
d_call: TRBD2
v_call: TRBV7-8
j_call: TRBJ2-1
cdr3_nt: TGTGCCAGCAGTAAAAAGGGGACTAGCGGGAGGAATGAGCAGTTCTTC
cdr3_aa: CASSKKGTSGRNEQFF

clone_size: once
d_call: .
v_call: TRBV11-2
j_call: TRBJ2-7
cdr3_nt: TGTGCCAGCAGCCAATCTTACGAGCAGTACTTC
cdr3_aa: CASSQSYEQYF

clone_size: .
d_call: TRBD1
v_call: TRBV2
j_call: TRBJ2-7
cdr3_nt: TGTGCCAGCGTGGGACAGGGGTTCTACGAGCAGTACTTC
cdr3_aa: CASVGQGFYEQYF

clone_size: few
d_call: TRBD1
v_call: TRBV19
j_call: TRBJ2-7
cdr3_nt: TGTGCCAGTAGTACCCTAGGACAGGGGGGGTTACAGGAGCAGTACTTC
cdr3_aa: CASSTLGQGGLQEQYF

clone_size: .
d_call: .
v_call: TRBV4-3
j_call: TRBJ1-2
cdr3_nt: TGCGCCAGCAGCCAAGAGCAGGATCGAAGAGGCTACACCTTC
cdr3_aa: CASSQEQDRRGYTF

clone_size: .
d_call: .
v_call: TRBV6-1
j_call: TRBJ2-7
cdr3_nt: TGTGCCAGCAGTGAAGCCCTAGAGCAGTACTTC
cdr3_aa: CASSEALEQYF

clone_size: .
d_call: .
v_call: TRBV10-3
j_call: TRBJ1-5
cdr3_nt: TGTGCCTCCGGACCCGAGGGTGGCAATCAGCCCCAGCATTTT
cdr3_aa: CASGPEGGNQPQHF

clone_size: .
d_call: TRBD1
v_call: TRBV28
j_call: TRBJ1-1
cdr3_nt: TGTGCCAGCAGAATCCGACAGGGTGAAGCTTTCTTT
cdr3_aa: CASRIRQGEAFF

clone_size: .
d_call: .
v_call: TRBV28
j_call: TRBJ2-1
cdr3_nt: TGTGCCAGCAGTTCGCACAGGTCAAGGTCCTACAATGAGCAGTTCTTC
cdr3_aa: CASSSHRSRSYNEQFF

clone_size: .
d_call: .
v_call: TRBV28
j_call: TRBJ2-5
cdr3_nt: TGTGCCAGCAGCAACCCTTCGATTAGACTAGGGGAAGAAGAGACCCAGTACTTC
cdr3_aa: CASSNPSIRLGEEETQYF

clone_size: .
d_call: .
v_call: TRBV19
j_call: TRBJ2-1
cdr3_nt: TGTGCCAGTAGTATGCAGGGGCAGGTTGAGCAGTTCTTC
cdr3_aa: CASSMQGQVEQFF

clone_size: .
d_call: TRBD1
v_call: TRBV5-5
j_call: TRBJ2-1
cdr3_nt: TGTGCCAGCAGCTTACGAACAGGGGGCAGGACTGAGCAGTTCTTC
cdr3_aa: CASSLRTGGRTEQFF

clone_size: .
d_call: .
v_call: TRBV5-1
j_call: TRBJ1-2
cdr3_nt: TGCGCCAGCGCTGGTGCGGGGGGCGACTATGGCTACACCTTC
cdr3_aa: CASAGAGGDYGYTF

clone_size: few
d_call: .
v_call: TRBV7-2
j_call: TRBJ2-3
cdr3_nt: TGTGCCAGCAGCCTCCAGGATACAGATACGCAGTATTTT
cdr3_aa: CASSLQDTDTQYF

clone_size: .
d_call: TRBD2
v_call: TRBV7-2
j_call: TRBJ2-3
cdr3_nt: TGTGCCAACAGCTTAGTACGGGGGAGGGCAACAGATACGCAGTATTTT
cdr3_aa: CANSLVRGRATDTQYF

clone_size: few
d_call: TRBD1
v_call: TRBV29-1
j_call: TRBJ2-2
cdr3_nt: TGCAGCGTTGACGGGACAGGGTCCGGGGAGCTGTTTTTT
cdr3_aa: CSVDGTGSGELFF

clone_size: .
d_call: .
v_call: TRBV19
j_call: TRBJ2-7
cdr3_nt: TGTGCCAGTAGTATAGATGGCACAGGGAGAGGGAACGAGCAGTACTTC
cdr3_aa: CASSIDGTGRGNEQYF

clone_size: .
d_call: .
v_call: TRBV19
j_call: TRBJ1-1
cdr3_nt: TGTGCCAGTAGTGCCCCGACAGTGAACACTGAAGCTTTCTTT
cdr3_aa: CASSAPTVNTEAFF

clone_size: .
d_call: .
v_call: TRBV7-9
j_call: TRBJ2-6
cdr3_nt: TGTGCCAGCAGCTTAGTGGGGTCTGGGGCCAACGGCCTGACTTTC
cdr3_aa: CASSLVGSGANGLTF

clone_size: .
d_call: .
v_call: TRBV7-3
j_call: TRBJ2-3
cdr3_nt: TGTGCCAGCAGCTTAGGGACTCATCCTAATACAGATACGCAGTATTTT
cdr3_aa: CASSLGTHPNTDTQYF

clone_size: .
d_call: .
v_call: TRBV6-5
j_call: TRBJ1-2
cdr3_nt: TGTGCCAGCAAAGACAGGTCGTATGGCTACACCTTC
cdr3_aa: CASKDRSYGYTF

clone_size: .
d_call: .
v_call: TRBV28
j_call: TRBJ2-5
cdr3_nt: TGTGCCAGCAGTTTTCCGGGGAAAGAGACCCAGTACTTC
cdr3_aa: CASSFPGKETQYF

clone_size: .
d_call: .
v_call: TRBV18
j_call: TRBJ1-4
cdr3_nt: TGTGCCAGCTCACCAAGGACAGCAACTAATGAAAAACTGTTTTTT
cdr3_aa: CASSPRTATNEKLFF

clone_size: .
d_call: .
v_call: TRBV10-3
j_call: TRBJ2-7
cdr3_nt: TGTGCCATCAGGATCGAGACCTACGAGCAGTACTTC
cdr3_aa: CAIRIETYEQYF

clone_size: .
d_call: .
v_call: TRBV6-1
j_call: TRBJ2-6
cdr3_nt: TGTGCCAGCAGTGAAATACCCGGGTCTGGGGCCAACGTCCTGACTTTC
cdr3_aa: CASSEIPGSGANVLTF

clone_size: .
d_call: TRBD2
v_call: TRBV11-1
j_call: TRBJ2-5
cdr3_nt: TGTGCCAGCAGCCGAACCGGGACTAGCGGGAGACGAGAGACCCAGTACTTC
cdr3_aa: CASSRTGTSGRRETQYF

clone_size: .
d_call: TRBD2
v_call: TRBV18
j_call: TRBJ2-1
cdr3_nt: TGTGCCAGCTCACCTGGACTAGCGGCGAAGGGTGAGCAGTTCTTC
cdr3_aa: CASSPGLAAKGEQFF

clone_size: once
d_call: .
v_call: TRBV20-1
j_call: TRBJ2-3
cdr3_nt: TGCAGTGCAGCCCGGGTAGACACGCAGTATTTT
cdr3_aa: CSAARVDTQYF

clone_size: .
d_call: .
v_call: TRBV9
j_call: TRBJ2-3
cdr3_nt: TGTGCCAGCAGCGTAGGGAGCTTGGGTGGGTATACGCAGTATTTT
cdr3_aa: CASSVGSLGGYTQYF

clone_size: .
d_call: TRBD2
v_call: TRBV7-9
j_call: TRBJ2-5
cdr3_nt: TGTGCCAGCAGCAAGGGACTAGCGGTGTACCAAGAGACCCAGTACTTC
cdr3_aa: CASSKGLAVYQETQYF

clone_size: .
d_call: TRBD1
v_call: TRBV11-3
j_call: TRBJ2-5
cdr3_nt: TGTGCCAGCAGCTCTGGACAGGGGGAGACCCAGTACTTC
cdr3_aa: CASSSGQGETQYF

clone_size: .
d_call: TRBD2
v_call: TRBV5-8
j_call: TRBJ2-2
cdr3_nt: TGTGCCAGCAGCTTTACTAGCGGGGTAAACACCGGGGAGCTGTTTTTT
cdr3_aa: CASSFTSGVNTGELFF

clone_size: .
d_call: TRBD1
v_call: TRBV6-1
j_call: TRBJ2-7
cdr3_nt: TGTGCCAGCAGTGTTAGGGACAGGGCCTACGAGCAGTACTTC
cdr3_aa: CASSVRDRAYEQYF

clone_size: .
d_call: TRBD2
v_call: TRBV5-1
j_call: TRBJ2-1
cdr3_nt: TGCGCCAGCACCACCTCGGCTAGCGGTGAGCAGTTCTTC
cdr3_aa: CASTTSASGEQFF

clone_size: .
d_call: TRBD1
v_call: TRBV9
j_call: TRBJ1-4
cdr3_nt: TGTGCCAGCAGCCCACCGGGACAGGGGAATGAAAAACTGTTTTTT
cdr3_aa: CASSPPGQGNEKLFF

clone_size: .
d_call: .
v_call: TRBV7-2
j_call: TRBJ2-3
cdr3_nt: TGTGCCAGCAGCTTGGAGCGGAGCACAGATACGCAGTATTTT
cdr3_aa: CASSLERSTDTQYF

clone_size: .
d_call: .
v_call: TRBV28
j_call: TRBJ1-2
cdr3_nt: TGTGCCACTCACAGGAGTCCCTCGGGTGGCTACACCTTC
cdr3_aa: CATHRSPSGGYTF

clone_size: .
d_call: .
v_call: TRBV11-3
j_call: TRBJ2-1
cdr3_nt: TGTGCCAGCAGCCGCAGGGGCTTGGGAGAGCAGTTCTTC
cdr3_aa: CASSRRGLGEQFF

clone_size: once
d_call: .
v_call: TRBV11-2
j_call: TRBJ1-2
cdr3_nt: TGTGCCAGCAGCCCTAGGAGGGGAGAGGCCTATGGCTACACCTTC
cdr3_aa: CASSPRRGEAYGYTF

clone_size: .
d_call: .
v_call: TRBV28
j_call: TRBJ1-5
cdr3_nt: TGTGCCAGCAGCCCGTTGGGGGGTAGCAATCAGCCCCAGCATTTT
cdr3_aa: CASSPLGGSNQPQHF

clone_size: .
d_call: TRBD2
v_call: TRBV18
j_call: TRBJ2-1
cdr3_nt: TGTGCCAGCTCACCGGGACTAGTCCCGGACAATGAGCAGTTCTTC
cdr3_aa: CASSPGLVPDNEQFF

clone_size: .
d_call: .
v_call: TRBV18
j_call: TRBJ1-5
cdr3_nt: TGTGCCAGCTCACCACCGGGAGGCTGGAGTCAGCCCCAGCATTTT
cdr3_aa: CASSPPGGWSQPQHF

clone_size: .
d_call: TRBD1
v_call: TRBV4-1
j_call: TRBJ2-7
cdr3_nt: TGCGCCAGCAGCCAAACACCGGGACAGGGGTCACTTTCTACCTACGAGCAGTACTTC
cdr3_aa: CASSQTPGQGSLSTYEQYF

clone_size: .
d_call: .
v_call: TRBV7-6
j_call: TRBJ2-7
cdr3_nt: TGTGCCAGCAGCTTTGGGAGTGGCTACGAGCAGTACTTC
cdr3_aa: CASSFGSGYEQYF

clone_size: once
d_call: TRBD2
v_call: TRBV5-5
j_call: TRBJ2-7
cdr3_nt: TGTGCCAGCAGCTTGGCTAGCGGCGTAAGCGAGCAGTACTTC
cdr3_aa: CASSLASGVSEQYF